One and the same sample provided the 15 T cell receptor beta chains below, sequenced in a study of cytomegalovirus exposure and HLA in healthy donors. Amplification used 60 Vbeta primers and 13 Jbeta primers. The protocol was immunoSEQ multiplex PCR, while the TCRdb copy is restricted to in-frame clones and leaves out a portion. The sample has some 160,000 clones, about 80% seen once; the top ten hold about 2.4%. The sequenced material came from PBMCs. Receptor source: a man aged 55-75 years in good health and CMV-seronegative.

This chain connects TRBV5-4 to TRBJ1-1, with D possibly TRBD1 on 5 matching bases. CDR3 length: 14 residues. Germline CDR1 SGHNT, CDR2 YYREEE (reference sequence). Trimming cost V 4 bases and J 3 bases, with 13 bases left between them. In DNA, the CDR3 is TGTGCCAGCAGCCCGGTCGGCAGGGACACTGAAGCTTTCTTT. It codes for CASSPVGRDTEAFF.

The rearrangement links TRBV6-4 to TRBJ2-2; tentative D call: TRBD2 (7 bases). The length of the CDR3 is 17 residues. With 1 base removed from V and 3 bases from J, the gap between germline ends came to 15 bases. Germline loops: CDR1 MRHNA, CDR2 SNTAGT. CDR3 sequence reads: CASSDLGGAHHTGELFF. The CDR3 DNA follows: TGTGCCAGCAGTGACTTAGGGGGGGCCCACCACACCGGGGAGCTGTTTTTT.

J is TRBJ1-5 and V is TRBV19, with D uncertain. Germline values: CDR1 LNHDA, CDR2 SQIVND (reference sequence). The CDR3 spans 12 residues. V was pared by 8 bases and J by 3 bases, with 8 bases between. CDR3 residues: CASSSFNQPQHF. CDR3 in DNA: TGTGCCAGTTCTAGCTTCAATCAGCCCCAGCATTTT.

As concerns this clone: Sequence at one end of the junction differs from germline and may be a read error. V and J are TRBV5-4 and TRBJ1-2, with 10 bases identical to TRBD1. CDR3 length: 14 amino acids. Germline loops: CDR1 SGHNT, CDR2 YYREEE (reference sequence). The CDR3 reads CASSLGGQGFGYPF. Written as DNA, the CDR3 is TGTGCCAGCAGCTTGGGGGGACAGGGGTTTGGCTACCCCTTC.

CDR3 amino acids: CASGWTGGEQYF. CDR3 DNA sequence: TGTGCCAGCGGGTGGACAGGGGGCGAGCAGTACTTC. This chain uses TRBV6-5 with TRBJ2-7; 10 bases agree with TRBD1. V lost 8 bases to trimming and J lost 6 bases; unmatched junction nucleotides: 4. The CDR3 runs 12 residues. The germline V gene encodes CDR1 MNHEY and CDR2 SVGAGI.

This clone has just a few counts. J is TRBJ1-4 and V is TRBV25-1; D is perhaps TRBD1 (5 bases). CDR1 and CDR2 from the germline V gene are MGHDK and SYGVNS. Deletions cut 1 base from V and 7 bases from J, with 10 bases between. The CDR3 length is 14 residues. CDR3: CASSEWGGVEKLFF. The CDR3 bases are TGTGCCAGCAGTGAATGGGGGGGAGTTGAAAAACTGTTTTTT.

This clone was observed a handful of times. At the DNA level, this CDR3 is encoded by other sequences in the same sample as well. The chain has TRBV9 and TRBJ2-7, with D possibly TRBD1 on 6 matching bases. Trimming shortened V by 4 bases and J by 2 bases, and 10 bases separated the two germline ends. Germline lookup yields CDR1 SGDLS and CDR2 YYNGEE. The CDR3 has 13 residues. The CDR3 sequence is CASSPTGTYEQYF. CDR3 nucleotide sequence: TGTGCCAGCAGCCCAACAGGGACCTACGAGCAGTACTTC.

This clone was counted a few times. V is TRBV9 and J is TRBJ2-1; tentatively, D is TRBD2 (6 bases). Trimming took 4 bases from V and 0 from J, leaving 14 bases between them. The length of the CDR3 is 16 residues. In germline, CDR1 is SGDLS, CDR2 YYNGEE. CDR3 loop: CASSSASASSYNEQFF. CDR3 DNA: TGTGCCAGCAGCTCAGCTAGCGCAAGCTCCTACAATGAGCAGTTCTTC.

This clone was recorded a few times. The genes are TRBV27 and TRBJ1-5; possible D gene TRBD1, 5 bases. Germline lookup yields CDR1 MNHEY and CDR2 SMNVEV (reference sequence). CDR3 length: 15 residues. Trimming pared 5 bases from V and 0 bases from J, leaving 11 bases between. The CDR3 is CASSPTVHSNQPQHF. The CDR3 DNA reads as TGTGCCAGCAGTCCGACAGTTCATAGCAATCAGCCCCAGCATTTT.

Concerning this clone: A read error may produce the germline difference seen at one junction end. V gene TRBV7-9 combines with J gene TRBJ2-7; 11 bases match TRBD2. There are 13 residues in the CDR3. Germline V gene data show CDR1 as SEHNR and CDR2 as FQNEAQ (reference sequence). CDR3 bases: TGTGCCAGCAGCCGGGGACTAGCGGATACGTCCGCCTTC. The encoded protein is CASSRGLADTSAF.

This chain uses TRBV5-4 with TRBJ2-1; tentative D call: TRBD2 (6 bases). Trimming pared 0 bases from V and 9 bases from J, leaving 13 bases between. Germline values: CDR1 SGHNT, CDR2 YYREEE (reference sequence). CDR3 size: 14 residues. The CDR3 region is CASSLDRRRGEQFF. In DNA form, the CDR3 reads TGTGCCAGCAGCTTGGACAGGCGGAGGGGTGAGCAGTTCTTC.

The chain employs TRBV19 and TRBJ2-3; 8 nucleotides agree with TRBD1. This CDR3 region has 18 residues. The germline V gene encodes CDR1 LNHDA and CDR2 SQIVND (reference sequence). Germline trimming cut 1 base from V and 1 base from J; bases unmatched to any gene: 10. CDR3 coding DNA: TGTGCCAGTAGTATAGGTGGACAGGGACTCTCTGGCACAGATACGCAGTATTTT. Its protein product is CASSIGGQGLSGTDTQYF.

This clone showed up just once. This chain connects TRBV28 to TRBJ2-1, with TRBD2 identical over 11 bases. The length of the CDR3 is 16 residues. CDR1 MDHEN and CDR2 SYDVKM come from the germline V gene. V lost 8 bases, J lost 9 bases, and 15 bases stayed unmatched. The CDR3 DNA follows: TGTGCCAGCCAGGGTGGACTAGCGGGTCTAAGGGGTGAGCAGTTCTTC. Translating it yields CASQGGLAGLRGEQFF.

The chain uses TRBV28 and TRBJ2-7; 13 bases match TRBD2. With 8 bases clipped from V and 6 bases from J, the junction kept 10 bases outside the gene matches. The CDR3 length is 15 residues. The germline V gene has CDR1 MDHEN and CDR2 SYDVKM. For the CDR3, the DNA is TGTGCCAGCGGGGTGGGCGGACTAGCGGGAGCCGAGCAGTACTTC. Its protein product is CASGVGGLAGAEQYF.

The chain joins TRBV7-2 to TRBJ1-2; possibly TRBD1 for D (5 bases). From germline, CDR1 is SGHTA and CDR2 FQGNSA. V lost 5 bases and J lost 5, with 15 bases in between. This CDR3 is built from 14 residues. This chain's CDR3 is CASSPGRDTYGYTF. CDR3 in DNA: TGTGCCAGCAGCCCAGGGAGGGATACGTATGGCTACACCTTC.